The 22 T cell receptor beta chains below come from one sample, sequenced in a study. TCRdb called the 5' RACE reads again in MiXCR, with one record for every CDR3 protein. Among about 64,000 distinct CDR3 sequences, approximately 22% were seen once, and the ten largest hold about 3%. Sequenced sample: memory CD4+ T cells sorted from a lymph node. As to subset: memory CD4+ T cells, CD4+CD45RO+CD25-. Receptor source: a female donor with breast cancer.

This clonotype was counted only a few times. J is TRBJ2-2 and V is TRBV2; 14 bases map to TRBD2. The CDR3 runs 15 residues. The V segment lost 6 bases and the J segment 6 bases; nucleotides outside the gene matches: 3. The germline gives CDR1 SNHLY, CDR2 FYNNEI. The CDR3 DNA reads TGTGCCAGCAGACTGGGACTAGCGGGAGCCGGGGAGCTGTTTTTT. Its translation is CASRLGLAGAGELFF. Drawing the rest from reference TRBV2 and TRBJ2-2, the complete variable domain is EPEVTQTPSHQVTQMGQEVILRCVPISNHLYFYWYRQILGQKVEFLVSFYNNEISEKSEIFDDQFSVERPDGSNFTLKIRSTKLEDSAMYFCASRLGLAGAGELFFGEGSRLTVL.

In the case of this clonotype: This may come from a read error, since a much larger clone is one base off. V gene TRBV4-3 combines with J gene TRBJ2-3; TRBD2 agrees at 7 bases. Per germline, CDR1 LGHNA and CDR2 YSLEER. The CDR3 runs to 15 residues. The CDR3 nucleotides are TGCGCCAGCAGCCGGGAGGGACTGAGCACAGATGCGCAGTATTTT. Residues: CASSREGLSTDAQYF.

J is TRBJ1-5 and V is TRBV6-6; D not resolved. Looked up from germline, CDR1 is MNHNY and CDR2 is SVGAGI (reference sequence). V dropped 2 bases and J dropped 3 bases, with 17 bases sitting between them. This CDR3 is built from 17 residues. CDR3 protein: CASSYPAVGRPNQPQHF. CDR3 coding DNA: TGTGCCAGCAGTTACCCCGCAGTGGGCAGGCCCAATCAGCCCCAGCATTTT.

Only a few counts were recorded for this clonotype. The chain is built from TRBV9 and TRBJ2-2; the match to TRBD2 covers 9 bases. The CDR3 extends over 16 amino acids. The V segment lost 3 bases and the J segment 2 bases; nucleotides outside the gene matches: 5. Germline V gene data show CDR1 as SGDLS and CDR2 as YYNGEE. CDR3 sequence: CASSARSGSNTGELFF. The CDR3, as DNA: TGTGCCAGCAGCGCGCGTAGCGGGAGTAACACCGGGGAGCTGTTTTTT.

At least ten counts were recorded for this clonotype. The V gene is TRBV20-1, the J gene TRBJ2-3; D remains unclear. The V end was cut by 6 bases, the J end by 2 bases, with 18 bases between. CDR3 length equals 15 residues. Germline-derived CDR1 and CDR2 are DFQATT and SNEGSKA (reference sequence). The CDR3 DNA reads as TGCAGTGCGCGTCGGAGTGTTGTTAACACAGATACGCAGTATTTT. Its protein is CSARRSVVNTDTQYF.

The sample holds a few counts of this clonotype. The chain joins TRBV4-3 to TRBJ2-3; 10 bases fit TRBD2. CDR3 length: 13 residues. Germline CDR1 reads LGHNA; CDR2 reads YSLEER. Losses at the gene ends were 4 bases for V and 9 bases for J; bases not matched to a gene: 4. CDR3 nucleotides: TGCGCCAGCAGCCCCTCGACTAGCGGGACGCAGTATTTT. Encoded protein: CASSPSTSGTQYF.

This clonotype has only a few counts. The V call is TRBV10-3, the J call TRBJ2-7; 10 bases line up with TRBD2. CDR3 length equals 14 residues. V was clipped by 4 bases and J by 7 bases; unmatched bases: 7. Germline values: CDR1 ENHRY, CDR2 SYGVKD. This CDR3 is CAISGSGRPGEQYF. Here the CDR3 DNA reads TGTGCCATCAGTGGTAGCGGGAGGCCAGGGGAGCAGTACTTC.

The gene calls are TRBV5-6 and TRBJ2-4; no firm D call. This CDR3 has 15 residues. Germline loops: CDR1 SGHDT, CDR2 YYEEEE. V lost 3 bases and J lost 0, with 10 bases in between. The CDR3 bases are TGTGCCAGCAGCTGGGCGAGGTTAGCCAAAAACATTCAGTACTTC. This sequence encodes CASSWARLAKNIQYF.

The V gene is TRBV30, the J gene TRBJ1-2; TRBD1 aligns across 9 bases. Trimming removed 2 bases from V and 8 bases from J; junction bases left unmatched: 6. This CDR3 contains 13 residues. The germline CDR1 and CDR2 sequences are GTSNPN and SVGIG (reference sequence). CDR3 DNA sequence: TGTGCCTGGAGTCTTACGGGACAGGGCGGCTACACCTTC. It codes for CAWSLTGQGGYTF.

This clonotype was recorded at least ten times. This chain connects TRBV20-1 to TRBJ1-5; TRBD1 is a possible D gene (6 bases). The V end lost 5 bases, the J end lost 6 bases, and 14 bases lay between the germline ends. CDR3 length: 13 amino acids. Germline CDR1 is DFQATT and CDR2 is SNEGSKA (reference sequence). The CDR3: CSAEHREGQPQHF. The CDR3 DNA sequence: TGCAGTGCTGAGCACAGGGAAGGTCAGCCCCAGCATTTT.

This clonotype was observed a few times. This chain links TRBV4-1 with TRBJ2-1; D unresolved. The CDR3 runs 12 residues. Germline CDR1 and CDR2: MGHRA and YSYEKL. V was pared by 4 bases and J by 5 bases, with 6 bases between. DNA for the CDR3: TGCGCCAGCAGCCGTCGAGACAATGAGCAGTTCTTC. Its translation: CASSRRDNEQFF.

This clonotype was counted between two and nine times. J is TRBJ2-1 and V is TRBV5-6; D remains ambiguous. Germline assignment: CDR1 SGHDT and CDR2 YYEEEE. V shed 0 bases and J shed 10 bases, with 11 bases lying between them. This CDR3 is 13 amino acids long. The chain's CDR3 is CASSLGSKFEQFF. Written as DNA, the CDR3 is TGTGCCAGCAGCTTGGGTTCAAAGTTCGAGCAGTTCTTC.

In nucleotides, the CDR3 is TGTGCCAGCAGTTCGCCAGCAACTAATGAAAAACTGTTTTTT. Its protein product is CASSSPATNEKLFF. The V and J genes are TRBV28 and TRBJ1-4; no reliable D call. Germline lookup yields CDR1 MDHEN and CDR2 SYDVKM. Trimming cost V 4 bases and J 0 bases, with 6 bases left between them. The CDR3 sequence is 14 residues long.

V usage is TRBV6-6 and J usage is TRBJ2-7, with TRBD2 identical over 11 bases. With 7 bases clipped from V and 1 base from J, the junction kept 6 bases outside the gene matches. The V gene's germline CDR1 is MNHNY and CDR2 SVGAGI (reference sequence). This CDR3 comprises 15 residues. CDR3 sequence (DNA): TGTGCCAGCATCGGACTAGCGGGCGATTCCTACGAGCAGTACTTC. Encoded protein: CASIGLAGDSYEQYF.

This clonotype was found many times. CDR3 sequence reads: CASSLPGTGQQETQYF. CDR3 nucleotides: TGTGCCAGCAGCTTACCCGGGACAGGGCAACAAGAGACCCAGTACTTC. V is TRBV7-8 and J is TRBJ2-5, with TRBD1 matching 9 bases. This CDR3 region has 16 residues. J was trimmed by 2 bases and V by 2 bases; bases with no gene match: 6. Germline V gives CDR1 SGHVS, CDR2 FQNEAQ.

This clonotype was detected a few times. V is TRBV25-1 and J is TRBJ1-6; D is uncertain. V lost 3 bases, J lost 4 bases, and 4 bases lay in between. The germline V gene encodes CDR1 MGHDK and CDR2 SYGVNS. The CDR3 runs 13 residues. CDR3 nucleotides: TGTGCCAGCAGTGACGGGTATAATTCACCCCTCCACTTT. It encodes CASSDGYNSPLHF.

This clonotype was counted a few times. The CDR3 sequence is CASSLAGHGYEQYF. As DNA, the CDR3 is TGTGCCAGCAGTTTAGCGGGACATGGCTACGAGCAGTACTTC. The rearrangement links TRBV28 to TRBJ2-7; D could derive from TRBD1 or TRBD2 (6 bases each). The CDR3 contains 14 residues. Trimming pared 2 bases from V and 3 bases from J, leaving 11 bases between. In germline, CDR1 is MDHEN, CDR2 SYDVKM.

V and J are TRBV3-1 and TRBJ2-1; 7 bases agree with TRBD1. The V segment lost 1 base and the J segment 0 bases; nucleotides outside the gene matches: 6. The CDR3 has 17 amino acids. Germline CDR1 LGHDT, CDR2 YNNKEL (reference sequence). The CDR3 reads CASSQGLQGSSYNEQFF. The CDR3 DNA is TGTGCCAGCAGCCAAGGACTACAGGGGTCCTCCTACAATGAGCAGTTCTTC.

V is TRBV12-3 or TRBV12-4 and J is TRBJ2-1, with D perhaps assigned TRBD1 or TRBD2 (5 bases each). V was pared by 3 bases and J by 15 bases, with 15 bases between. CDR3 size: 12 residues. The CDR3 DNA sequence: TGTGCCAGCAGTTTTAATAGGGGTGGGAGGTTCTTC. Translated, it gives CASSFNRGGRFF.

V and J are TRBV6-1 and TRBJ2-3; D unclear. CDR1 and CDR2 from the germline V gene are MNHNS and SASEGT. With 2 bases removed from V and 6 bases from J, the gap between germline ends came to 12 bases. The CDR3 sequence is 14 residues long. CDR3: CASSEIRYADTQYF. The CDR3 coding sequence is TGTGCCAGCAGTGAAATTCGGTATGCGGATACGCAGTATTTT.

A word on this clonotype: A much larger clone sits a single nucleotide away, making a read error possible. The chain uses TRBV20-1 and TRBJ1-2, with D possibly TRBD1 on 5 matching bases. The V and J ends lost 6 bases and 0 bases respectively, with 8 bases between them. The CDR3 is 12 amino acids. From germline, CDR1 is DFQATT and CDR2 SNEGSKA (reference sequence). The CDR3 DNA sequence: TGCAGTGCCCTGACAGCTAACTATGGCTACACCTTC. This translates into CSALTANYGYTF.

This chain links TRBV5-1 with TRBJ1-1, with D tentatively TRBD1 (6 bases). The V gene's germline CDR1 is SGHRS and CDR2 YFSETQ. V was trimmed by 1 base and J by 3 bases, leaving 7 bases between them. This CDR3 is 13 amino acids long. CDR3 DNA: TGCGCCAGCAGCTTGAAGGGGGACACTGAAGCTTTCTTT. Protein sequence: CASSLKGDTEAFF.